This note documents a single T cell receptor (beta chain) sequence. What it recognizes is unknown. These data come from a study of T cell repertoires in ileal Crohn's disease. The overall study: Median disease duration was 7.9 years; 35% smoked at surgery.

As to time point: inflamed ileum from the surgical specimen. Adults with ileal or ileocolonic Crohn's disease and an indication for resection were eligible. Study results and caveats: Endoscopic recurrence occurred in every patient whose clonality exceeded 26.8%. High-frequency clones were more common in sorted CD8 than CD4 cells.

CDR1 and CDR2 (germline): ENHRY, SYGVKD. This CDR3 has 13 amino acids. V lost 6 bases, J lost 0 bases, and 8 bases lay in between. The method was immunoSEQ multiplex PCR; TCRdb's version includes in-frame clones alone and lacks a portion of them. This sample yields roughly 600 clones, of which over 75% are seen a single time; roughly a fifth belongs to the top ten. The clonotype originates from an adult with Crohn's disease. This chain links TRBV10-3 with TRBJ1-2; D is ambiguous. Source material: ileal tissue. CDR3: CAIRVEANYGYTF. CDR3 nucleotide sequence: TGTGCCATCAGGGTCGAAGCTAACTATGGCTACACCTTC.